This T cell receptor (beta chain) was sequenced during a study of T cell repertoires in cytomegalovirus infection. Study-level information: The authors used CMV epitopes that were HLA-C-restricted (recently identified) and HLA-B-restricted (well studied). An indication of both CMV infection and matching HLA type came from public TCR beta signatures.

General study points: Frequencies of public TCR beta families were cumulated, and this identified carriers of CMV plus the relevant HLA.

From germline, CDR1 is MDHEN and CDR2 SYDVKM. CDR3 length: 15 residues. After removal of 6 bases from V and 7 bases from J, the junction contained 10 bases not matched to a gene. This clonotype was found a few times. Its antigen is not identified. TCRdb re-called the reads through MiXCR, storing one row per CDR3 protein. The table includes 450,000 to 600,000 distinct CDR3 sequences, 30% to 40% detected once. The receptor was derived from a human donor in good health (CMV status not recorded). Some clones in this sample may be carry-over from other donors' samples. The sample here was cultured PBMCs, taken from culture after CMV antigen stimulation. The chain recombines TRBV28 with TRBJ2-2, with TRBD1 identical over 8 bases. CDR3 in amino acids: CASRSRQGLVGELFF. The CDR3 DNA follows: TGTGCCAGCAGAAGTCGACAGGGGCTGGTCGGGGAGCTGTTTTTT.